This T cell receptor beta chain is drawn from a study of vaccination and CD4 T cells after COVID-19. Whole-study context: The makeup of the convalescents was six males and four females, two of them Hispanic. Samples were taken after vaccination, a median of around 67 days after dose two, with a range of 14 to 241. Early (day 14) and late (days 161 to 241) post-vaccine samples came from three convalescent patients.

Researchers used the Oncomine TCR Beta short-read assay to sequence DNA from cultured CD4+ T cells. TCRdb reanalysed the PCR reads using MiXCR and keeps one entry per CDR3 protein. The sample yields 20,000 to 25,000 distinct CDR3 sequences, less than 40% seen once. Regarding this clonotype: Its antigen is undetermined.

Germline V gene data show CDR1 as MDHEN and CDR2 as SYDVKM. This CDR3 region has 18 residues. V was cut by 5 bases and J by 6 bases, with 23 bases left in between. Sample time point: late sampling 161 to 241 days after vaccination in a few convalescent patients. Treatment denoted: approximately 10-day PBMC culture with coronavirus spike peptide pools or control peptides (ViraFEST assay). Half of the medium was exchanged for fresh IL-2 medium, first on day 3 and then on day 7. Material: CD4+ T cells from blood, cultured in vitro, obtained about 7 months after SARS-CoV-2 vaccination. V is TRBV28 and J is TRBJ1-6; D may be TRBD1 (5 bases). This clonotype was sampled from a human donor who had recovered from COVID-19. The CDR3 bases are TGTGCCAGCAGTATGCCGGCGGCCGGGACTGAATCTAATTCACCCCTCCACTTT. Amino acids: CASSMPAAGTESNSPLHF.